The clone carrying this T cell receptor (beta chain) was detected many times. The antigen is undetermined. V shed 8 bases, J shed 5 bases, and the junction held 8 bases outside the gene matches. Germline CDR1 reads ENHRY; CDR2 reads SYGVKD. This CDR3 has 14 amino acids. The sample comes from a study of T cells in Graves' hyperthyroidism and ophthalmopathy. Regions amplified from RNA transcripts were the TCR beta CDR3 regions. Primed by the HTBI set, a first-round RT-PCR was run on the TCR CDR3. From the multiplex PCR reads, TCRdb called clonotypes with MiXCR, one entry per CDR3 protein. The sample shows hundreds of thousands of distinct CDR3 sequences, just under 45% of them seen only once. Whole-study findings and limits: The model anticipated ophthalmopathy a median around six months pre-onset. Also found in blood were most expanded thyroid clonotypes above 0.001.

Clinical symptoms, serum thyroxine and TRAb, thyroid ultrasound and orbital computed tomography together formed the diagnostic basis. This TCR came from an adult man with Graves' disease, either hyperthyroidism or ophthalmopathy (not recorded which). V gene TRBV10-3 combines with J gene TRBJ2-5, with 10 positions matching TRBD2. The sequenced material came from peripheral blood or thyroid tissue (not recorded which). The CDR3 loop is CAIGRPSGGETQYF. In DNA form, the CDR3 reads TGTGCCATCGGGAGGCCTAGCGGGGGTGAGACCCAGTACTTC.